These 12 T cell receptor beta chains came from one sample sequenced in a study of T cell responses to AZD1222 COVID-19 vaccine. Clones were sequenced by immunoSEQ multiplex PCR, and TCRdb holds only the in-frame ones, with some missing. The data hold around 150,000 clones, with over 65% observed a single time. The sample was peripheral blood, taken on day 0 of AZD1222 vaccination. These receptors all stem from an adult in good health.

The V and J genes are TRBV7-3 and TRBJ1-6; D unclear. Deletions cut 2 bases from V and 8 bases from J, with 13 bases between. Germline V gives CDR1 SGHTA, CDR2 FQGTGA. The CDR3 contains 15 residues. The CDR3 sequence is CASSLLGPGDSPLHF. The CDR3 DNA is TGTGCCAGCAGCTTACTAGGGCCTGGTGATTCACCCCTCCACTTT.

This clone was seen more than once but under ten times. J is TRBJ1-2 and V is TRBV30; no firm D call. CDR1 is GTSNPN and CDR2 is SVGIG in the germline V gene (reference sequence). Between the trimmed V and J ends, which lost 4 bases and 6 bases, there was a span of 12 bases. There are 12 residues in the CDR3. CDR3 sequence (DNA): TGTGCCTGGACCTGGGAAGGGAATGGCTACACCTTC. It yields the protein CAWTWEGNGYTF.

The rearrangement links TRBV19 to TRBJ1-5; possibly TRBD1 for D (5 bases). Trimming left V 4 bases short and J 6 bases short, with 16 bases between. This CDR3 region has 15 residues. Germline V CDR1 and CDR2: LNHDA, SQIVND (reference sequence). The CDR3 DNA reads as TGTGCCAGTAGTACCCGGGACGGTCGCCCTCAGCCCCAGCATTTT. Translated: CASSTRDGRPQPQHF.

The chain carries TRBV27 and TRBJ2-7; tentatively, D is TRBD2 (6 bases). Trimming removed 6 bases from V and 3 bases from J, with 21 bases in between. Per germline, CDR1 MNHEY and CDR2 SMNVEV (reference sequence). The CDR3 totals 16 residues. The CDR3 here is CASSYSRGTTHYEQYF. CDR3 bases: TGTGCCAGCAGCTATAGCCGGGGGACGACCCACTACGAGCAGTACTTC.

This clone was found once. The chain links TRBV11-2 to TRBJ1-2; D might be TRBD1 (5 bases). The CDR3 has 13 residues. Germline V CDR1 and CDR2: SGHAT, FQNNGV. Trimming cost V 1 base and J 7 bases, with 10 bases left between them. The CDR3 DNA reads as TGTGCCAGCAGCTTAGTAAAAGGGGTTGGCTACACCTTC. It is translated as CASSLVKGVGYTF.

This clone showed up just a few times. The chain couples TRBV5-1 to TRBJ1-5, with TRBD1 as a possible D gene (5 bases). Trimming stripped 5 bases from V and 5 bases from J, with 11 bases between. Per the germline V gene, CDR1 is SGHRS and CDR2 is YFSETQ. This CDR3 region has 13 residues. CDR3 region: CASREDIHQPQHF. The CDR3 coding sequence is TGCGCCAGCAGAGAGGACATCCATCAGCCCCAGCATTTT.

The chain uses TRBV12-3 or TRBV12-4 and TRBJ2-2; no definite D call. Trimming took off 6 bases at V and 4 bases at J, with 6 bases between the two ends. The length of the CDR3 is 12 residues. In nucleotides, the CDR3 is TGTGCCAGCAGACGGCCCACCGGGGAGCTGTTTTTT. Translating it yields CASRRPTGELFF.

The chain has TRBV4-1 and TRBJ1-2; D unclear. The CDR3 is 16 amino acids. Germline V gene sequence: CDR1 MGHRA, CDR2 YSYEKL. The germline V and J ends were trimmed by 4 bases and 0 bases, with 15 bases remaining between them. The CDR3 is CASSLPGGGTNYGYTF. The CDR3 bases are TGCGCCAGCAGCCTCCCAGGTGGAGGAACTAACTATGGCTACACCTTC.

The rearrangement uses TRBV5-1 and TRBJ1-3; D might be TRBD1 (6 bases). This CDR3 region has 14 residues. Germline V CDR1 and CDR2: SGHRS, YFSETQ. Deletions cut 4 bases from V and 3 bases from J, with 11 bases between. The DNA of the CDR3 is TGCGCCAGCAGCCCCCAGGGGAGTGGAAACACCATATATTTT. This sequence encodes CASSPQGSGNTIYF.

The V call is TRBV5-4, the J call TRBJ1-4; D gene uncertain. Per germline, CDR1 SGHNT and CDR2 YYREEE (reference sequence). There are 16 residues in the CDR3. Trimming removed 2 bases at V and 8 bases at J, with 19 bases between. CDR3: CASSLRAGQSQEKLFF. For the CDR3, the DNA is TGTGCCAGCAGCTTACGCGCCGGCCAGTCGCAAGAAAAACTGTTTTTT.

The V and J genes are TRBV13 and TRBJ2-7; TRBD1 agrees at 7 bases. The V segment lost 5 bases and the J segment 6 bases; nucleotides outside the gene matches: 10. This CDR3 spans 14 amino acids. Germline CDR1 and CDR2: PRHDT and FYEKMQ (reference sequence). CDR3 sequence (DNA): TGTGCCAGCAGCGGGAATCACAGGGGTAGCGAGCAGTACTTC. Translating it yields CASSGNHRGSEQYF.

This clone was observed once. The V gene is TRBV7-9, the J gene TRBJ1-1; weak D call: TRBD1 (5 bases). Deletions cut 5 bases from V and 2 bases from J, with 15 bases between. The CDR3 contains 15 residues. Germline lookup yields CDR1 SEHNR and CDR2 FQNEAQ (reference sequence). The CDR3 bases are TGTGCCAGCAGCGTTGCCGGGGCAACCAACACTGAAGCTTTCTTT. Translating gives CASSVAGATNTEAFF.